This TCR beta chain was profiled in a study of blood T cell repertoires in COVID-19. For the study at large: Samples came from the United States, Italy and Spain, spanning acute and convalescent COVID-19. T cells, B-cell-depleted T cells, or PBMCs supplied cDNA or gDNA.

This CDR3 region has 12 residues. V dropped 6 bases and J dropped 8 bases, with 13 bases sitting between them. Source study methods: Amplification with reference gene primers provided the estimates of nucleated cell counts. The assay was immunoSEQ multiplex PCR, and TCRdb's table has in-frame clones only and misses some. Clone size and the V and J calls come from that table; the DNA yielded D and trimming. The table includes about 670,000 clones, approximately 90% detected once. This clonotype originated in a woman under 30 with acute or convalescent COVID-19. The chain has TRBV12-3 or TRBV12-4 and TRBJ1-2; D not resolved. Input material: peripheral blood. The CDR3 loop reads CASSTRTRGYTF. CDR3 coding DNA: TGTGCCAGCAGCACACGTACTAGAGGCTACACCTTC.